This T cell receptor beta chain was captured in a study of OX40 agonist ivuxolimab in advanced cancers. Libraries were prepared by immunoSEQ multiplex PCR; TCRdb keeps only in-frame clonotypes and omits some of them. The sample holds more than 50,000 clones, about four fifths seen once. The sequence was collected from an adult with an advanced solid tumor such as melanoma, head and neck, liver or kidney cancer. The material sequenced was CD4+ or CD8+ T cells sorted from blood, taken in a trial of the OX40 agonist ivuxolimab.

CDR3 bases: TGTGCCAGTAGGGGCAGGGGTAATGAGCAGTTCTTC. It specifies CASRGRGNEQFF. This rearrangement joins TRBV19 to TRBJ2-1; TRBD1 might be the D (6 bases). The V and J ends lost 6 bases and 7 bases respectively, with 10 bases between them. The CDR3 extends over 12 amino acids. Per germline, CDR1 LNHDA and CDR2 SQIVND (reference sequence).